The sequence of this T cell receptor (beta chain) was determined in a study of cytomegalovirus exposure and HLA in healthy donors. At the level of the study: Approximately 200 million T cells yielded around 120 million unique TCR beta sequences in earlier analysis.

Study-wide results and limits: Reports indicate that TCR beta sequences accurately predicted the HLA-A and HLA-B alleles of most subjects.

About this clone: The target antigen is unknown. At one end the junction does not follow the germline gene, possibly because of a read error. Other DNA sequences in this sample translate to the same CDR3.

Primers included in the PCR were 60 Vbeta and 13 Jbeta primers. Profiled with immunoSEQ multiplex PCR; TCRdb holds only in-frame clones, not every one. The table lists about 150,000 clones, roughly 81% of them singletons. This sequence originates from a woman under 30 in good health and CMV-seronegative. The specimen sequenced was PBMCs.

The CDR3 loop reads CASSQTTTGGTNTEAFF. The CDR3 coding sequence is TGTGCCAGCAGCCAGACCACCACAGGGGGGACGAACACTGAAGCTTTCTTC. The V gene is TRBV4-2, the J gene TRBJ1-1, with TRBD1 matching over 8 bases. CDR1 and CDR2 from the germline V gene are LGHNA and YNFKEQ. CDR3 length equals 17 residues.